This T cell receptor beta chain was recorded in a study of T cell clonotyping in hematopoietic cell transplantation. Points from the study as a whole: Higher Inverse Simpson Index values in graft donor and pretransplant recipient predicted broader posttransplant TCR diversity. Recipient TCR diversity dropped after transplant; expanded clonotypes rose from day 30 to 180.

Time point denoted: recipient sample about 28 days before transplant, after cytoreduction. Recipient blood drawn about 28 days pretransplant and days 30, 100, 180 after. Per germline, CDR1 SGHTS and CDR2 YDEGEE. The ends were cut back, 4 bases at V and 5 bases at J, with 10 bases in the middle. The CDR3 runs 13 residues. As concerns this clone: What it recognizes is unknown.

Data came from immunoSEQ multiplex PCR; TCRdb stores just in-frame clones and leaves some out. This table holds around 19,000 clones, around 86% found once. The genes are TRBV5-8 and TRBJ1-5; maybe TRBD1 (6 bases). This material consisted of peripheral blood mononuclear cells, taken before stem cell transplant. The receptor comes from a man between 50 and 59 years old with acute myeloid leukemia. Some clones in this sample may be carry-over from other donors' samples. This CDR3 reads CASSRRGDQPQHF. The CDR3 DNA follows: TGTGCCAGCAGCCGCAGGGGAGATCAGCCCCAGCATTTT.